These T cell receptor beta chains were read from a single sample in a study of cytomegalovirus exposure and HLA in healthy donors. This table comes from immunoSEQ multiplex PCR, and its TCRdb copy is limited to in-frame clones, with some not included. The repertoire has 300,000 to 400,000 clones, roughly 88% of them found once; the top ten carry around 0.96%. Specimen: PBMCs. All receptors come from a man aged 30-40 years in good health and CMV-seronegative. The CDR3 runs from the conserved cysteine through the conserved F or W. A D gene is named only where the DNA matches it firmly. Expanded clones get a size class; other rows say once, few or many, or leave the size out.

D	V	J	size	DNA	CDR3
NA	TRBV15	TRBJ2-5	once	TGTGCCACCAGCAGTGGTGGGCTGCCCCAAGAGACCCAGTACTTC	CATSSGGLPQETQYF
NA	TRBV30	TRBJ1-3	NA	TGTGCCTGGGTCCTCGGGGGGCCTGGAAACACCATATATTTT	CAWVLGGPGNTIYF
TRBD2	TRBV7-2	TRBJ2-1	NA	TGTGCCAGCAGCGAGCGATCTAGCGGGGGCCAATCCTACAATGAGCAGTTCTTC	CASSERSSGGQSYNEQFF
NA	TRBV9	TRBJ2-5	NA	TGTGCCAGCAGCCCCAGGGGGGAAGCGGAGACCCAGTACTTC	CASSPRGEAETQYF
NA	TRBV7-9	TRBJ1-3	NA	TGTGCCAGCAGCTTAGCCCCTATCCCCTCTGGAAACACCATATATTTT	CASSLAPIPSGNTIYF
NA	TRBV18	TRBJ2-2	NA	TGTGCCAGCTCACTGTGGACAGTTAGCACCGGGGAGCTGTTTTTT	CASSLWTVSTGELFF
NA	TRBV4-2	TRBJ1-2	NA	TGTGCCAGCAGCACCCCTGGAGCTAACTATGGCTACACCTTC	CASSTPGANYGYTF
NA	TRBV19	TRBJ1-1	once	TGTGCCAGTAGGAGAAAAGGTGACAGACATGAAGCTTTCTTT	CASRRKGDRHEAFF
TRBD2	TRBV7-6	TRBJ2-1	NA	TGTGCCAGCAGCTCTCGGCCTAGCGGGGGCGGTGAGCAGTTCTTC	CASSSRPSGGGEQFF
NA	TRBV29-1	TRBJ1-3	NA	TGCAGCGCTCACGAAGCCTCTGGAAACACCATATATTTT	CSAHEASGNTIYF
TRBD1	TRBV28	TRBJ1-1	NA	TGTGCCAGCAGTGTGCAGGGGGGCACTGAAGCTTTCTTT	CASSVQGGTEAFF
TRBD1	TRBV30	TRBJ1-4	NA	TGTGCCTGGAGCGGCGGGACAGGGAGAGAAAAACTGTTTTTT	CAWSGGTGREKLFF
NA	TRBV5-5	TRBJ1-1	NA	TGTGCCAGCAGCTTAGAACAGGGTTGGGCTTTCTTT	CASSLEQGWAFF